This TCR beta chain was identified during a study of shared clonotypes between healthy human individuals. With 0 bases clipped from V and 7 bases from J, the junction kept 7 bases outside the gene matches. The length of the CDR3 is 16 residues. Germline CDR1 and CDR2: SGHRS and YFSETQ. Here immunoSEQ multiplex PCR was the method, and the copy in TCRdb shows in-frame clones only, minus some. The sample lists roughly 2.2 million clones; approximately 95% were seen once. With regard to this clone: Other nucleotide sequences from this sample produce the same CDR3.

The TCR was taken from a man aged 18 to 30 in good health. Some clones in this sample may be carry-over from other donors' samples. The sequenced sample consisted of naive CD4+ T cells from PBMCs. Subset denoted: CD45RA+ positively selected. This chain uses TRBV5-1 with TRBJ2-2; TRBD2 agrees at 9 bases. The CDR3 DNA follows: TGCGCCAGCAGCTTGGTTAGCGGGAGATCGGTCGGGGAGCTGTTTTTT. It translates to CASSLVSGRSVGELFF.